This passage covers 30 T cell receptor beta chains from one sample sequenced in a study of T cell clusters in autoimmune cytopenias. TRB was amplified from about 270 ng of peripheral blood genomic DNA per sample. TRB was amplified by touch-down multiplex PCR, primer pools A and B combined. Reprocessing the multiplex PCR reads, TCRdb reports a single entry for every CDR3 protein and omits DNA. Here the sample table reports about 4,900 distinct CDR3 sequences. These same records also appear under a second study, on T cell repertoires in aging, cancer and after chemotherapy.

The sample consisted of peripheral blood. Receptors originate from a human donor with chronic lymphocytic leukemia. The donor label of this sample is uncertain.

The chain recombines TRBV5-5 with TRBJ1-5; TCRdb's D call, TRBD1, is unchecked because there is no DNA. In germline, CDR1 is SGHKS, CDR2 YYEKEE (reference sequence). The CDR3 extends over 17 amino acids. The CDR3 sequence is CASSLVPAGGSNQPQHF.

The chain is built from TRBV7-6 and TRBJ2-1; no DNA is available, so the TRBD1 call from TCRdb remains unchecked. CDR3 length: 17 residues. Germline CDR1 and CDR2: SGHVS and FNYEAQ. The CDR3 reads CASSLNRGGGSHNEQFF.

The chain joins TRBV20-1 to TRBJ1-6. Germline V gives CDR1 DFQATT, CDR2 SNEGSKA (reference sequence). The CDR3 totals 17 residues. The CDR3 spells CSASYPPQGTYNSPLHF.

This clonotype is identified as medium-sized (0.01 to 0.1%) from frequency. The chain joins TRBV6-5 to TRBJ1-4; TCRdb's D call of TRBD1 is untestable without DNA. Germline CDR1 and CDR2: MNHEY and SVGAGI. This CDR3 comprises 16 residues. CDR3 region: CASSYAHRAPGEKLFF.

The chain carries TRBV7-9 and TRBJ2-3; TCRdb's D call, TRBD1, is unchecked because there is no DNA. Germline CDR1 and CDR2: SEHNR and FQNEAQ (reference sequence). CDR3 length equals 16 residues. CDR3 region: CASSPRGGGAPDTQYF. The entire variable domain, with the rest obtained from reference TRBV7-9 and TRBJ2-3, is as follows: DTGVSQNPRHKITKRGQNVTFRCDPISEHNRLYWYRQTLGQGPEFLTYFQNEAQLEKSRLLSDRFSAERPKGSFSTLEIQRTEQGDSAMYLCASSPRGGGAPDTQYFGPGTRLTVL.

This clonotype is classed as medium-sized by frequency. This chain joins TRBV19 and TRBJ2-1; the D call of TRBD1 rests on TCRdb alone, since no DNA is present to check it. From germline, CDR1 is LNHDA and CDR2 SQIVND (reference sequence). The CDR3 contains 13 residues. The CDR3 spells CASSIPGVNEQFF.

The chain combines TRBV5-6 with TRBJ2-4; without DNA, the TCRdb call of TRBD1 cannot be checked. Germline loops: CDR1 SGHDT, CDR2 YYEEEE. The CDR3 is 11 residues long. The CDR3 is CASSSGTKQYF.

CDR3 sequence: CASSSFGTGKTYEQYF. The J gene is TRBJ2-7, the V gene TRBV6-5; TCRdb names TRBD1, which stays unverified in the absence of DNA. This CDR3 contains 16 residues. Germline-derived CDR1 and CDR2 are MNHEY and SVGAGI.

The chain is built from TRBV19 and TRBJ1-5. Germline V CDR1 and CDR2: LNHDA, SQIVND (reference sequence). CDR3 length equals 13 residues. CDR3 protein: CAISQWEGQPQHF.

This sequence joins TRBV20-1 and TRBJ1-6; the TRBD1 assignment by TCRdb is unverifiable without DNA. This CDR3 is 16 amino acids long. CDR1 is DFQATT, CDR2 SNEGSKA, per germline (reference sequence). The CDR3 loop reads CSAGRQSLTHNSPLHF.

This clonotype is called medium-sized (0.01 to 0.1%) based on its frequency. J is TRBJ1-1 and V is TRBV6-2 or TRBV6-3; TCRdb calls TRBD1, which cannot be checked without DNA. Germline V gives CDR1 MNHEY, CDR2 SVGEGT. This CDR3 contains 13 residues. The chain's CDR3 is CASSVDRVTEAFF.

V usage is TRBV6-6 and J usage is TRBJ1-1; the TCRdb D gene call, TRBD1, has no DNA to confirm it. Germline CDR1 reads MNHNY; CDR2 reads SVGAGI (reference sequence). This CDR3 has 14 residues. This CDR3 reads CASSIAAPNTEAFF.

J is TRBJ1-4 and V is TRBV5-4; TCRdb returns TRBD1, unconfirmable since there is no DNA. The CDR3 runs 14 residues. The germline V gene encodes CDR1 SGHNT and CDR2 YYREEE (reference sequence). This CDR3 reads CASSFGGRHEKLFF. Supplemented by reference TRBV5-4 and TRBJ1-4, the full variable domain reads ETGVTQSPTHLIKTRGQQVTLRCSSQSGHNTVSWYQQALGQGPQFIFQYYREEENGRGNFPPRFSGLQFPNYSSELNVNALELDDSALYLCASSFGGRHEKLFFGSGTQLSVL.

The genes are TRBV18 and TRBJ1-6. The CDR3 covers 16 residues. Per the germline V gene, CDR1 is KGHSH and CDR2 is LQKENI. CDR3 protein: CASSPIGSSYNSPLHF.

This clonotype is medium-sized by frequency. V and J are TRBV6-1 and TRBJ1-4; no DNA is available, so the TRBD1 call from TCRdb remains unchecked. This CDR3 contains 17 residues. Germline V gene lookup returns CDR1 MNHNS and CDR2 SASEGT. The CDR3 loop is CASSEIDRGRSNEKLFF.

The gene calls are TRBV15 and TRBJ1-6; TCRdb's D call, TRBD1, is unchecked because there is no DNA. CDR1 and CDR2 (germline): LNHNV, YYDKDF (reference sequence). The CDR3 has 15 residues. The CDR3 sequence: CATSRAAEGGSPLHF.

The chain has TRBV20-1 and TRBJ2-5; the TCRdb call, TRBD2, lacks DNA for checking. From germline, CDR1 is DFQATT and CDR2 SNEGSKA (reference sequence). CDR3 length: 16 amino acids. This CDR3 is CSARGTSGGALETQYF.

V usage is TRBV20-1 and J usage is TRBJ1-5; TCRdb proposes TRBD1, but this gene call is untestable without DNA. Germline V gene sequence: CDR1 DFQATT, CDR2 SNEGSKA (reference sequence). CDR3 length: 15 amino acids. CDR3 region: CSARAGGSTNQPQHF.

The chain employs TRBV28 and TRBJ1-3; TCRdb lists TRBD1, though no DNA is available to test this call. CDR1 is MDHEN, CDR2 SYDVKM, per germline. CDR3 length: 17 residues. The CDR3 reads CASSLKASIRDANTIYF.

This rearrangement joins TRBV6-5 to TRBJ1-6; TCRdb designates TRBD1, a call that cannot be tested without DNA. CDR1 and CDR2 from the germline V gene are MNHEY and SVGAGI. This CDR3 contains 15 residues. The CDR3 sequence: CASSKNRVGNSPLHF.

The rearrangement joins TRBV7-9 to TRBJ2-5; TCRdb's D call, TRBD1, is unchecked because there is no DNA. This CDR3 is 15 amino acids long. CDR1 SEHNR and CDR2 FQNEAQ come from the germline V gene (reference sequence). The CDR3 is CASSFPGIIGETQYF.

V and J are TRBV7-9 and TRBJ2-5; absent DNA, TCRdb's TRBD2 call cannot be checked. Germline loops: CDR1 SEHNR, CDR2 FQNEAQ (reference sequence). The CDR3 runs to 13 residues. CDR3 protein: CASSLGTTETQYF.

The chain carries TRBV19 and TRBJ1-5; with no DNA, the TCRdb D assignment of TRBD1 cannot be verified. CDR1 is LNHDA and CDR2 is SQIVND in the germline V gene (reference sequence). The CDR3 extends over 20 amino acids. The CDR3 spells CASSPAKIGIPNNSNQPQHF.

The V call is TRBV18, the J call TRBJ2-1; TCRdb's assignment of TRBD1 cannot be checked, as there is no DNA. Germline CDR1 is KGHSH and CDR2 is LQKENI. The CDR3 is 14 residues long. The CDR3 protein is CASSQGFGANEQFF.

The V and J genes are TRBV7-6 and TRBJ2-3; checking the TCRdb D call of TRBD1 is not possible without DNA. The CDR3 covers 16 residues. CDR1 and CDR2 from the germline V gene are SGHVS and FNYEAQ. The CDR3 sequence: CASSSQGGGGTDTQYF.

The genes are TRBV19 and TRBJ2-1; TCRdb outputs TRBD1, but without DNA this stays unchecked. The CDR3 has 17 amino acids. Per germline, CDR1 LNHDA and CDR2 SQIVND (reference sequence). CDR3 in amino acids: CASSLKGHLISYNEQFF. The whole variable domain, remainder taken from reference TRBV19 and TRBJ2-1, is DGGITQSPKYLFRKEGQNVTLSCEQNLNHDAMYWYRQDPGQGLRLIYYSQIVNDFQKGDIAEGYSVSREKKESFPLTVTSAQKNPTAFYLCASSLKGHLISYNEQFFGPGTRLTVL.

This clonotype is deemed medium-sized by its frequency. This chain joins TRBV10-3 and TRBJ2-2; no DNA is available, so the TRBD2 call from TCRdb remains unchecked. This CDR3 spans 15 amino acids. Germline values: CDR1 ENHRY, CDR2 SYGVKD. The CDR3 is CAISGGLAAAGELFF.

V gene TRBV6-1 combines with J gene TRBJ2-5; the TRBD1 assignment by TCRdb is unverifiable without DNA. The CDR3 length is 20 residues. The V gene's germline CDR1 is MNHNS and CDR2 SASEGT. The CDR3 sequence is CASSEFPPRTGTGNRETQYF.

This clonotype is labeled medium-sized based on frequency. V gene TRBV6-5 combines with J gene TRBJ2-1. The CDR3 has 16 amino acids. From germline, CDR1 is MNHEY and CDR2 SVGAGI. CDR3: CASSYLGRGSYNEQFF.

The CDR3 is CASSFRQGKEGYTF. The V and J genes are TRBV11-3 and TRBJ1-2; TCRdb picks TRBD1, but there is no DNA to check that call. The CDR3 contains 14 residues. CDR1 and CDR2 (germline): SGHNT, YENEEA.